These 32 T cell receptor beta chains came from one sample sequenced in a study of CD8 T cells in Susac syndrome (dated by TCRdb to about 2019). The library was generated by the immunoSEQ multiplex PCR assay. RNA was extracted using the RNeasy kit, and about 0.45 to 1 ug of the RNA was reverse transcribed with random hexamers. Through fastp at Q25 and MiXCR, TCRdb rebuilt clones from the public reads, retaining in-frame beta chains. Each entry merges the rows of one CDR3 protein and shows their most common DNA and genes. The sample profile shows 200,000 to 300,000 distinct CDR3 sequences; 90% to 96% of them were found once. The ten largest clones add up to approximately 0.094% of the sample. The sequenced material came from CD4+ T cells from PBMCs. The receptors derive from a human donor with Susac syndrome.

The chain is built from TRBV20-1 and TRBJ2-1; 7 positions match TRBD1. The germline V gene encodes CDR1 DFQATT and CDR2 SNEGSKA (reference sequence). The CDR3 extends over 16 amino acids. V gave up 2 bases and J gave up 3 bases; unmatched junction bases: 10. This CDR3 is CSARPGQFPDYNEQFF. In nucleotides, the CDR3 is TGCAGTGCTAGACCGGGACAGTTCCCCGACTACAATGAGCAGTTCTTC.

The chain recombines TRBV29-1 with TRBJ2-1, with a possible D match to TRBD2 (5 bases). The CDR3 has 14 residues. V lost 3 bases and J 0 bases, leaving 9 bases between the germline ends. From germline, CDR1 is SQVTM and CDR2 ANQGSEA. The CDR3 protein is CSVESGSSYNEQFF. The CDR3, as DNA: TGCAGCGTTGAGTCGGGGAGCTCCTACAATGAGCAGTTCTTC.

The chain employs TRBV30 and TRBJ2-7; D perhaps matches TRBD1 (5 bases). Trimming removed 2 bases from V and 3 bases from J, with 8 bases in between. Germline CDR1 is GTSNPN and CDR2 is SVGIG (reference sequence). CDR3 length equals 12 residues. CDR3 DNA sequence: TGTGCCTGGAGTCAGGGCATCTACGAGCAGTACTTC. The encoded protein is CAWSQGIYEQYF.

The CDR3 nucleotides are TGTGCCAGCAGCCAACAGGGTGTAAATCAGCCCCAGCATTTT. Translating it yields CASSQQGVNQPQHF. The rearrangement uses TRBV3-1 and TRBJ1-5; a possible D gene is TRBD1 (5 bases). This CDR3 contains 14 residues. Looked up from germline, CDR1 is LGHDT and CDR2 is YNNKEL (reference sequence). Trimming took 2 bases from V and 4 from J, leaving 9 bases between them.

CDR3: CAFRQGPRQYF. CDR3 bases: TGTGCCTTCCGACAGGGTCCACGGCAGTACTTC. V gene TRBV11-2 combines with J gene TRBJ2-7; TRBD1 aligns across 7 bases. This CDR3 is 11 amino acids long. The trim removed 11 bases at V and 9 bases at J, leaving 10 bases unmatched. Germline lookup yields CDR1 SGHAT and CDR2 FQNNGV.

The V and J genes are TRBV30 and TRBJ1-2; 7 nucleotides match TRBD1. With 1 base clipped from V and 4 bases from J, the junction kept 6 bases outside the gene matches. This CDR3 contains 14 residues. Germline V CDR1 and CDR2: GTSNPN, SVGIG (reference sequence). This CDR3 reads CAWSALGQSYGYTF. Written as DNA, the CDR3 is TGTGCCTGGAGTGCCCTGGGACAGAGCTATGGCTACACCTTC.

CDR3 bases: TGTGCCAGCAGCCAAGGGGGACTAGCGGGAGTGGGAGAGCAGTTCTTC. As protein: CASSQGGLAGVGEQFF. The chain links TRBV4-2 to TRBJ2-1, with 14 bases fitting TRBD2. Looked up from germline, CDR1 is LGHNA and CDR2 is YNFKEQ. The CDR3 spans 16 residues. V gave up 1 base and J gave up 10 bases; unmatched junction bases: 6.

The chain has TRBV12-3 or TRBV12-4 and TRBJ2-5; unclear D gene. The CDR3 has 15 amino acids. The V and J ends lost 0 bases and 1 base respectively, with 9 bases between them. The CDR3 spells CASSLALRSQETQYF. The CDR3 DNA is TGTGCCAGCAGTTTAGCGCTTCGCAGCCAAGAGACCCAGTACTTC.

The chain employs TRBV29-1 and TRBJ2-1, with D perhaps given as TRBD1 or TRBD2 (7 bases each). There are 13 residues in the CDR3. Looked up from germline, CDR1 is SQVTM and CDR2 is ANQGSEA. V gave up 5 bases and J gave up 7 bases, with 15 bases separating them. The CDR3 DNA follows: TGCAGCGTTCGGTCAGGGGGGGAAAATGAGCAGTTCTTC. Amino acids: CSVRSGGENEQFF.

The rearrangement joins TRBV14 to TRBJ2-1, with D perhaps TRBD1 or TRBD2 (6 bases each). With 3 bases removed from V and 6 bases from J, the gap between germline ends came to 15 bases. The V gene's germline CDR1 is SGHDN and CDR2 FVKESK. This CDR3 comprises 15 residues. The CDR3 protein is CASSQRRGVINEQFF. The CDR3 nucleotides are TGTGCCAGCAGCCAGCGGAGGGGGGTGATCAATGAGCAGTTCTTC.

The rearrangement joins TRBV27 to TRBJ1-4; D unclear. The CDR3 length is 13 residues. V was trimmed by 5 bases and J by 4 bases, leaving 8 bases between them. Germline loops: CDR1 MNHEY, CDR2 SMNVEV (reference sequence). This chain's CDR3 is CASSGRLNEKLFF. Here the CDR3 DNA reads TGTGCCAGCAGTGGCAGACTTAATGAAAAACTGTTTTTT.

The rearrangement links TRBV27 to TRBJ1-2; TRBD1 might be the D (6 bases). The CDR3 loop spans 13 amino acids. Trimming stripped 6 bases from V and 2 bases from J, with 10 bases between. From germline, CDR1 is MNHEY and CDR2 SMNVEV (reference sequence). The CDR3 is CASRRQANYGYTF. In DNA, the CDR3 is TGTGCCAGCAGAAGACAGGCAAACTATGGCTACACCTTC.

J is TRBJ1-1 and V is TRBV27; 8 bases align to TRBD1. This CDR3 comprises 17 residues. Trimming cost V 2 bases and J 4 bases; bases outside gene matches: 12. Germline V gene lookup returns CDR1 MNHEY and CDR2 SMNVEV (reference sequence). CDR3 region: CASSLRVRGLWSTEAFF. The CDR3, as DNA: TGTGCCAGCAGTTTAAGGGTCAGGGGGCTGTGGAGCACTGAAGCTTTCTTT.

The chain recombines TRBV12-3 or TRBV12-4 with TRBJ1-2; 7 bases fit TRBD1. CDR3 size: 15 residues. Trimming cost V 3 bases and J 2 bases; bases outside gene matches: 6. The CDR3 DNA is TGTGCCAGCAGTTTGCTACCACAGGGGAACTATGGCTACACCTTC. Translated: CASSLLPQGNYGYTF.

CDR3 region: CASSEGLAGVADTQYF. CDR3 DNA: TGCGCCAGCAGCGAGGGACTAGCGGGAGTGGCAGATACGCAGTATTTT. The chain links TRBV5-1 to TRBJ2-3, with 14 nucleotides matching TRBD2. The J segment lost 4 bases and the V segment lost 4 bases, leaving 5 bases of the junction unmatched. Germline V gene sequence: CDR1 SGHRS, CDR2 YFSETQ. The CDR3 consists of 16 residues.

The CDR3 DNA is TGTGCCAGCAGTTACGGGGGACTATCGCATGGGACCCAGTACTTC. Translated: CASSYGGLSHGTQYF. The chain uses TRBV6-5 and TRBJ2-5, with 7 bases that match TRBD2. Germline CDR1 reads MNHEY; CDR2 reads SVGAGI. V was pared by 2 bases and J by 7 bases, with 10 bases of the junction left unmatched. The CDR3 is 15 amino acids.

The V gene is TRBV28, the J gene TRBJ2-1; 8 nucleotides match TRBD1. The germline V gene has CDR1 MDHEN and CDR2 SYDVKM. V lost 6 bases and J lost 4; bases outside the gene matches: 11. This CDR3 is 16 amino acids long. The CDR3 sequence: CASSGTRDRTYNEQFF. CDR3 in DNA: TGTGCCAGCAGCGGAACCCGGGACAGGACATACAATGAGCAGTTCTTC.

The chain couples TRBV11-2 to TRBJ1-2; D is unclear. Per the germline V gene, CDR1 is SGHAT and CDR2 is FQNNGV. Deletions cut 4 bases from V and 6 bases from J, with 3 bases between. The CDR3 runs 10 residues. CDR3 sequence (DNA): TGTGCCAGCAGCTACCATGGCTACACCTTC. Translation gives CASSYHGYTF.

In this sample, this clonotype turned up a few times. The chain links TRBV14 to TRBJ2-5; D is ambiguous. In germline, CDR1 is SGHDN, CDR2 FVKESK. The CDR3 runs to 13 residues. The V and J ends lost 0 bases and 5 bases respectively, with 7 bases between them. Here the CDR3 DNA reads TGTGCCAGCAGCCAAGAGAGAGTGGAGACCCAGTACTTC. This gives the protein CASSQERVETQYF. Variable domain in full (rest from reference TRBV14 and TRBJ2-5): EAGVTQFPSHSVIEKGQTVTLRCDPISGHDNLYWYRRVMGKEIKFLLHFVKESKQDESGMPNNRFLAERTGGTYSTLKVQPAELEDSGVYFCASSQERVETQYFGPGTRLLVL.

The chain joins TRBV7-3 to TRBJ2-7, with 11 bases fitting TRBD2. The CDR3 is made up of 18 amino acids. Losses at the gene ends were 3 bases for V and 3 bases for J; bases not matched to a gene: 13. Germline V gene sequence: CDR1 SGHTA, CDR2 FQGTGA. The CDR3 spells CASSFCPSGLADFYEQYF. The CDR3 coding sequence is TGTGCCAGCAGCTTCTGCCCGTCGGGACTAGCGGATTTCTACGAGCAGTACTTC.

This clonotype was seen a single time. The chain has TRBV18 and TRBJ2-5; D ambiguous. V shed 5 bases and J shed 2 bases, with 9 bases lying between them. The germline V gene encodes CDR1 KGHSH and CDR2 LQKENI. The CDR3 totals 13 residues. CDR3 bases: TGTGCCAGCTCAAAGGATAGGCAAGAGACCCAGTACTTC. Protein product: CASSKDRQETQYF. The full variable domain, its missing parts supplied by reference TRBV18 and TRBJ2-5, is NAGVMQNPRHLVRRRGQEARLRCSPMKGHSHVYWYRQLPEEGLKFMVYLQKENIIDESGMPKERFSAEFPKEGPSILRIQQVVRGDSAAYFCASSKDRQETQYFGPGTRLLVL.

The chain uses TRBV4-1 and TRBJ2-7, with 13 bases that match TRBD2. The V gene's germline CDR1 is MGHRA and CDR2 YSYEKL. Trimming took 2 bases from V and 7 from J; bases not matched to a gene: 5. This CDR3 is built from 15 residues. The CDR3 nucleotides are TGCGCCAGCAGCCAACCGACTAGCGGGAGGTGGGAGCAGTACTTC. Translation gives CASSQPTSGRWEQYF.

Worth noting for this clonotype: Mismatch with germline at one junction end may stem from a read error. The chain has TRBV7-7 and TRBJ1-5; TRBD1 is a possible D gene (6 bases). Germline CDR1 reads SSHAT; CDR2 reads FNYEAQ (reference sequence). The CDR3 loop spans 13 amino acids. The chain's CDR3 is CASSLYRAQPQHF. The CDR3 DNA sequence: TGTGCTAGCAGCTTATACAGGGCTCAGCCCCAGCATTTT.

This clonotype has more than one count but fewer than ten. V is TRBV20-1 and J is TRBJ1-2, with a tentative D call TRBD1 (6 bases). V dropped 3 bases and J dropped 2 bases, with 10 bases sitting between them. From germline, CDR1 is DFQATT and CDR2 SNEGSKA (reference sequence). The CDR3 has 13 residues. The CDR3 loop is CSARGQGNYGYTF. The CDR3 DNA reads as TGCAGTGCTAGGGGGCAGGGGAACTATGGCTACACCTTC.

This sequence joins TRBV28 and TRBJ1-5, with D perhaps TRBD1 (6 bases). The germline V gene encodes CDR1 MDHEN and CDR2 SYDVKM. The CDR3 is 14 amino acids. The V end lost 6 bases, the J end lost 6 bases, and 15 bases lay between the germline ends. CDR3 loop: CASSPERGAQPQHF. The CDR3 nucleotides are TGTGCCAGCAGCCCCGAGAGGGGGGCTCAGCCCCAGCATTTT.

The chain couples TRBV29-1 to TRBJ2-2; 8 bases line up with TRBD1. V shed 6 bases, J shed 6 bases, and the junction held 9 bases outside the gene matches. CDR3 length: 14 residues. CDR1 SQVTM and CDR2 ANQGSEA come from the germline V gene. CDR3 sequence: CSVGTGESSGELFF. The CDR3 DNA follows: TGCAGCGTCGGGACAGGAGAATCTTCCGGGGAGCTGTTTTTT.

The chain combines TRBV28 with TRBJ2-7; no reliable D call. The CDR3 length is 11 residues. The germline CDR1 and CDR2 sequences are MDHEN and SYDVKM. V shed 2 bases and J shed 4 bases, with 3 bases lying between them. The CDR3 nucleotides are TGTGCCAGCAGTTTACAGTACGAGCAGTACTTC. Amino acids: CASSLQYEQYF.

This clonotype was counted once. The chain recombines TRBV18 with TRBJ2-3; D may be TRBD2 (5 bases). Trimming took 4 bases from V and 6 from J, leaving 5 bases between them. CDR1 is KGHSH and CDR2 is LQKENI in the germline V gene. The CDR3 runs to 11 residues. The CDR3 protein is CASSRGDTQYF. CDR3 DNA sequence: TGTGCCAGCTCACGAGGGGATACGCAGTATTTT.

CDR3 DNA sequence: TGTGCCAGTAGTATATCGGACTACGAGCAGTACTTC. Translating gives CASSISDYEQYF. The chain carries TRBV19 and TRBJ2-7; D uncertain. V was shortened by 2 bases and J by 3 bases, with 5 bases between the two germline ends. CDR3 length equals 12 residues. The germline CDR1 and CDR2 sequences are LNHDA and SQIVND (reference sequence).

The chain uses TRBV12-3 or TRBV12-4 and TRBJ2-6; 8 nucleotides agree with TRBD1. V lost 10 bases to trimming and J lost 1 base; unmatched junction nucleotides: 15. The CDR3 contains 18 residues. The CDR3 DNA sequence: TGTGCCACCCCTCCCGTAGCAGGGGGCGTATCTGGGGCCAACGTCCTGACTTTC. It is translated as CATPPVAGGVSGANVLTF.

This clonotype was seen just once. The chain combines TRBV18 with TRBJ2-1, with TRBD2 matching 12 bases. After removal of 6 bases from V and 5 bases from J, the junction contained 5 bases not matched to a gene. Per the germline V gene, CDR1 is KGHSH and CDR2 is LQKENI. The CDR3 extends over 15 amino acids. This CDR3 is CASSRTSGAHNEQFF. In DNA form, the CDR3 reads TGTGCCAGCTCGCGGACTAGCGGGGCACACAATGAGCAGTTCTTC. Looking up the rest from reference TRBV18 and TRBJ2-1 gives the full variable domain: NAGVMQNPRHLVRRRGQEARLRCSPMKGHSHVYWYRQLPEEGLKFMVYLQKENIIDESGMPKERFSAEFPKEGPSILRIQQVVRGDSAAYFCASSRTSGAHNEQFFGPGTRLTVL.

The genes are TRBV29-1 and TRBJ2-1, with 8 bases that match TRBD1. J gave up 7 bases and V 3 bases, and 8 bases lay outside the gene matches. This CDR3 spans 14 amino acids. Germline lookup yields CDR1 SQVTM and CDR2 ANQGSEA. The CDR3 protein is CSVDLAGGGNEQFF. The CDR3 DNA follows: TGCAGCGTTGATTTGGCAGGGGGCGGAAATGAGCAGTTCTTC.